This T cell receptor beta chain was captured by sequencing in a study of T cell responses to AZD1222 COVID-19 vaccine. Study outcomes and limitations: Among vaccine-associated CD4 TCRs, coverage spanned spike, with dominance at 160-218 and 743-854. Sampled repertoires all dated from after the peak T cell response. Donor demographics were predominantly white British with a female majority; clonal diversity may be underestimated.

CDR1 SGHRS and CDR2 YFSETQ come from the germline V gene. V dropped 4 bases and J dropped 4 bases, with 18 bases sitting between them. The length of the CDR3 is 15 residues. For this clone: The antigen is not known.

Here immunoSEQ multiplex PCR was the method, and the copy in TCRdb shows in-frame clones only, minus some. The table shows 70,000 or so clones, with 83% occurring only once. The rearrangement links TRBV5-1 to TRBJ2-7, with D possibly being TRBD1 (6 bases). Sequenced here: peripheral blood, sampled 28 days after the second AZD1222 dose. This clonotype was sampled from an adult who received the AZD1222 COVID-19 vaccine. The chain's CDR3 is CASSTGQLLRYEQYF. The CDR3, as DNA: TGCGCCAGCAGCACCGGACAGTTATTAAGGTACGAGCAGTACTTC.